The T cell receptor (beta chain) described here comes from a study of blood T cells in healthy people across ages. The use of a sample-barcoded 5' primer and a J-beta primer mix characterized a second PCR of 7 to 11 cycles. A single record per CDR3 protein comes from TCRdb applying MiXCR to the 5' RACE reads. The sample holds around 1.5 million distinct CDR3 sequences, roughly 30% seen once. This clonotype was seen a handful of times. The CDR3 loop spans 17 amino acids. Germline loops: CDR1 MNHNY, CDR2 SVGAGI (reference sequence). V dropped 2 bases and J dropped 0; count of bases not matched to a gene: 8.

The clonotype comes from a young woman in good health. The sample consisted of blood. This chain links TRBV6-6 with TRBJ2-3, with TRBD1 matching over 7 bases. The CDR3 sequence: CASSYPRQGASTDTQYF. Here the CDR3 DNA reads TGTGCCAGCAGTTACCCTAGACAGGGAGCCAGCACAGATACGCAGTATTTT.